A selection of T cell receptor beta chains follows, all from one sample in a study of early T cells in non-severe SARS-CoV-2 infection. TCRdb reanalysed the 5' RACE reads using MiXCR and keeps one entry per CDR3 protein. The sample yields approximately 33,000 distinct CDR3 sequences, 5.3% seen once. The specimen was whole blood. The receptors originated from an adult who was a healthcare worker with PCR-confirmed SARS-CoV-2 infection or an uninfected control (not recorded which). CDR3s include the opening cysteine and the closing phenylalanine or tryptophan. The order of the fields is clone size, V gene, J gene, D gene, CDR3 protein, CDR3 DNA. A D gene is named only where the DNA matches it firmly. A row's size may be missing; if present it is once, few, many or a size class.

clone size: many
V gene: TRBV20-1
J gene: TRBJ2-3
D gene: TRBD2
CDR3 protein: CSASSSGVRTDTQYF
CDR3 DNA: TGCAGTGCCTCCTCTAGCGGTGTACGAACAGATACGCAGTATTTT

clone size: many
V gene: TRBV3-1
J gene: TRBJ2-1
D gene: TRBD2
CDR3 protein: CASSLRASGDNEQFF
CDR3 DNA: TGTGCCAGCAGCCTACGGGCTAGCGGAGACAATGAGCAGTTCTTC

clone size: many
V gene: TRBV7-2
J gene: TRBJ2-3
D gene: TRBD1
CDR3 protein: CASSLRGTGSDTQYF
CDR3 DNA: TGTGCCAGCAGCTTACGGGGGACAGGGTCCGATACGCAGTATTTT

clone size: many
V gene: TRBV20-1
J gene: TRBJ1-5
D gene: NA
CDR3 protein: CSASEGGNQPQHF
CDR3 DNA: TGCAGTGCATCTGAGGGCGGCAATCAGCCCCAGCATTTT

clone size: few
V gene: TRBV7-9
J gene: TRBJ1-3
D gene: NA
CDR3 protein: CASSLGRRFSGNTIYF
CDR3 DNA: TGTGCCAGCAGCTTAGGTCGCCGTTTCTCTGGAAACACCATATATTTT

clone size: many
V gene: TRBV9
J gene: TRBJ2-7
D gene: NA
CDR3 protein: CASSVGGQPAAEQYF
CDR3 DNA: TGTGCCAGCAGCGTAGGAGGACAGCCCGCCGCCGAGCAGTACTTC

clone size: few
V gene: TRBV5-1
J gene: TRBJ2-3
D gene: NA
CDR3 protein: CASATGGQRNTQYF
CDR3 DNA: TGCGCCAGCGCTACGGGGGGCCAGAGGAATACGCAGTATTTT

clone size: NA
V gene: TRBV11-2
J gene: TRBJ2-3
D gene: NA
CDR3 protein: CATRDAASTDTQYF
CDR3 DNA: TGTGCCACCCGAGATGCGGCTAGCACAGATACGCAGTATTTT

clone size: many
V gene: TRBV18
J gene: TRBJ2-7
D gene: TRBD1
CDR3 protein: CASSASGRSRDRGAEQYF
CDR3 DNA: TGTGCCAGCTCAGCCTCGGGGAGAAGCCGGGACAGGGGAGCCGAGCAGTACTTC

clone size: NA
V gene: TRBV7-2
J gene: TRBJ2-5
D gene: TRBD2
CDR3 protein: CASSLASGRRETQYF
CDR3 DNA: TGTGCCAGCAGCTTAGCTAGCGGGCGGAGGGAGACCCAGTACTTC

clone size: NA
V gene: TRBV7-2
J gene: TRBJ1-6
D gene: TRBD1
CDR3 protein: CASSLAQTGGNSPLHF
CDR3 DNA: TGTGCCAGCAGCTTGGCTCAGACAGGGGGGAATTCACCCCTCCACTTT

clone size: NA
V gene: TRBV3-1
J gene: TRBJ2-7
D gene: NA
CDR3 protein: CASSPLRDNGEQYF
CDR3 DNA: TGTGCCAGCAGCCCGCTCCGGGACAACGGCGAGCAGTACTTC

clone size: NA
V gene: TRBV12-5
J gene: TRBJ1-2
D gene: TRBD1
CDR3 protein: CASGFLTGGYGYTF
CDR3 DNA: TGTGCTAGTGGTTTCCTGACAGGGGGCTATGGCTACACCTTC

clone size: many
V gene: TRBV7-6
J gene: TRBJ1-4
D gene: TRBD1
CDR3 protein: CASSLMGTGVRGEKLFF
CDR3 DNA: TGTGCCAGCAGCTTAATGGGAACAGGGGTTCGTGGTGAAAAACTGTTTTTT